This T cell receptor (beta chain) derives from a study of Ad26.COV2.S vaccination and SARS-CoV-2 variants. Study-level points and caveats: Vaccinated individuals (as opposed to placebo recipients) had higher spike-specific TCR breadth. The authors reported substantial breadth in spike-specific CD8+ and CD4+ T cell responses after vaccination.

Treatment here: 15 to 20 received Ad26.COV2.S at low or high dose, single or two shots; 5 received placebo; per-sample allocation not given. Sampling was performed 63 days after the first vaccine or placebo injection. Sequencing used immunoSEQ multiplex PCR; TCRdb keeps in-frame clones, though not all of them. This sample carries a few hundred thousand clones, approximately 87% of them seen once, and the ten largest clones take around 3.6%. Turning to this clone: Its antigen remains unknown.

Sequenced here: peripheral blood, sampled in a trial of Ad26.COV2.S vaccine versus placebo. The source of this sequence is a person between 18 and 59 years old who received the Ad26.COV2.S COVID-19 vaccine or a placebo.

The CDR3 nucleotides read TGTGCCATCAGTGAATTGACAGGGAAGAACACTGAAGCTTTCTTT. This codes for CAISELTGKNTEAFF. This rearrangement joins TRBV10-3 to TRBJ1-1, with TRBD1 matching 7 bases. V dropped 3 bases and J dropped 1; count of bases not matched to a gene: 5. The CDR3 length is 15 residues. Germline V gene sequence: CDR1 ENHRY, CDR2 SYGVKD.